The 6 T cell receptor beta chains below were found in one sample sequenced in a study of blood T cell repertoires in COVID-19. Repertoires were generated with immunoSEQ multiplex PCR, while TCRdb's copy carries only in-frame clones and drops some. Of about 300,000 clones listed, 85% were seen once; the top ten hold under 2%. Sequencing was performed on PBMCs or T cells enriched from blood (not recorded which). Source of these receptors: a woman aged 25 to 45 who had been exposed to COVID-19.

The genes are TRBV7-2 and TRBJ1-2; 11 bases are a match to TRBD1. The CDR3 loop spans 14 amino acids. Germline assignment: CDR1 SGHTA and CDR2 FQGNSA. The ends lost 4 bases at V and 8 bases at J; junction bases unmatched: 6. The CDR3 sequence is CASSYQGQGAGYTF. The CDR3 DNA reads TGTGCCAGCAGCTATCAAGGACAGGGGGCAGGCTACACCTTC.

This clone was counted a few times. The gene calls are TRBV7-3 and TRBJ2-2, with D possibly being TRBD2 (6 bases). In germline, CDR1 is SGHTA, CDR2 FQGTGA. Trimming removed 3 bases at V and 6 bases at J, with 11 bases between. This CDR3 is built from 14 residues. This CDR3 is CASSFGSWSGELFF. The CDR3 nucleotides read TGTGCCAGCAGCTTCGGGAGTTGGTCCGGGGAGCTGTTTTTT.

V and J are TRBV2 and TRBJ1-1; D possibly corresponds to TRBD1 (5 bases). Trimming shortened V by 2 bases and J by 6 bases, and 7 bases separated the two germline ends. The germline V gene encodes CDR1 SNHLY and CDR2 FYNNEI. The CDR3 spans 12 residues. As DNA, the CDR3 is TGTGCCAGCAGTGAACAGGGCCCTGAAGCTTTCTTT. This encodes CASSEQGPEAFF.

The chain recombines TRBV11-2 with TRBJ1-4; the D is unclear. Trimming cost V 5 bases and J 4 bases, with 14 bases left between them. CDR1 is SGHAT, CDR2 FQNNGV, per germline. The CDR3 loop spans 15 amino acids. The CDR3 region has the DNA TGTGCCAGCAGCGACTGGACGGGAGATAATGAAAAACTGTTTTTT. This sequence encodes CASSDWTGDNEKLFF.

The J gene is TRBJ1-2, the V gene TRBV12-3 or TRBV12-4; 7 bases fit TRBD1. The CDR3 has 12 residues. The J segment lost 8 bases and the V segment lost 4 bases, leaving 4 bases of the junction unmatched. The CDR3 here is CASSSTGYGYTF. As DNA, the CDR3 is TGTGCCAGCAGTTCGACAGGGTACGGCTACACCTTC.

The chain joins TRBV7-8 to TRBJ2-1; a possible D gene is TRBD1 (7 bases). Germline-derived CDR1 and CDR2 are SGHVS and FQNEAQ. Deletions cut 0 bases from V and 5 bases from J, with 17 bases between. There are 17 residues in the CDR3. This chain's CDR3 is CASSLAEGAGENNEQFF. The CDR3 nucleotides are TGTGCCAGCAGCTTAGCGGAGGGGGCAGGGGAGAACAATGAGCAGTTCTTC.